This T cell receptor (beta chain) is from a study of radiotherapy plus CTLA-4 blockade in lung cancer. In the study overall: Among enrolled patients, roughly 18% responded and around 30% achieved disease control. The study, taken as a whole, reports: Early clonal dynamics of blood T cells, together with interferon-beta, were reported as the best response predictor. Once radiotherapy plus ipilimumab had been given, TCR clones derived from tumor expanded in blood.

With respect to this clone: The target antigen is unknown.

Each patient with chemo-refractory metastatic non-small-cell lung cancer was treated with focal radiation plus CTLA-4 blockade using ipilimumab. The repertoire was sequenced with immunoSEQ multiplex PCR; TCRdb's copy has only in-frame clones and lacks some. Among about 25,000 clones listed, around 66% were seen once. Sequenced here: peripheral blood, sampled from a patient treated with radiotherapy plus ipilimumab. The clonotype was recovered from a human donor with non-small cell lung cancer who had stable disease on radiotherapy plus ipilimumab.

The CDR3 reads CASSLRTGSSSYNEQFF. The CDR3 coding sequence is TGTGCCAGTAGTTTAAGGACAGGGAGTAGCTCCTACAATGAGCAGTTCTTC. The chain uses TRBV19 and TRBJ2-1, with 8 bases fitting TRBD1. The V gene's germline CDR1 is LNHDA and CDR2 SQIVND (reference sequence). Unmatched junction bases numbered 9, after V lost 5 bases and J lost 0 bases. This CDR3 comprises 17 residues.